This T cell receptor (beta chain) was captured by sequencing in a study of PD-L1 blockade in urothelial cancer. Overall study context: Per blood sample, T cells had a median of roughly 150,000.

Sequenced by immunoSEQ multiplex PCR; TCRdb stores in-frame clones only, minus some. The sample has about 120,000 clones, around 88% seen once. The sample's time point: peripheral blood 6 weeks after treatment start. Urothelial carcinoma, locally advanced or metastatic, affected the patients. Pretreatment and on-treatment blood mononuclear cell samples were taken, totaling between 1 and 8 time points per patient. The clonotype originates from a man in his forties or fifties with urothelial cancer. This sample comprised PBMCs, obtained around atezolizumab (anti-PD-L1) treatment.

Here the CDR3 DNA reads TGTGCCAGCAGTTCCCCTTGGACAGGACCGAACACTGAAGCTTTCTTT. This translates into CASSSPWTGPNTEAFF. This chain uses TRBV27 with TRBJ1-1; 7 bases are a match to TRBD1. There are 16 residues in the CDR3. Trimming at V came to 4 bases and at J to 1 base, leaving 9 bases not matched to a gene. Germline V gene lookup returns CDR1 MNHEY and CDR2 SMNVEV (reference sequence).